The sequence of this T cell receptor beta chain was determined in a study of blood T cell repertoires in COVID-19. Study information: Samples taken during acute and convalescent COVID-19 were collected in the United States, Italy and Spain. PBMCs, B-cell-depleted T cells, or T cells were the source of the cDNA or gDNA that made up the material.

Participant reports of clinical history set cohort assignment. Using immunoSEQ multiplex PCR, the repertoire was profiled, and TCRdb retains in-frame clones only, with some absent. This table holds 200,000 to 250,000 clones, around 90% found once. Sequencing used PBMCs or T cells enriched from blood (not recorded which). The receptor's source is a woman between 45 and 65 years old with acute COVID-19.

CDR3 in amino acids: CASSILQGAADTQYF. As DNA, the CDR3 is TGTGCCAGTAGTATATTACAGGGGGCCGCAGATACGCAGTATTTT. The rearrangement joins TRBV19 to TRBJ2-3; 9 nucleotides match TRBD1. Losses at the gene ends were 2 bases for V and 4 bases for J; bases not matched to a gene: 4. The germline CDR1 and CDR2 sequences are LNHDA and SQIVND (reference sequence). The CDR3 extends over 15 amino acids.